These 9 T cell receptor beta chains originate from one sample sequenced in a study of OX40 agonist ivuxolimab in advanced cancers. Profiled with immunoSEQ multiplex PCR; TCRdb holds only in-frame clones, not every one. The table records 98,000 or so clones, approximately 89% of them present only once. Sequences were derived from CD4+ or CD8+ T cells sorted from blood, sampled in a trial of the OX40 agonist ivuxolimab. The origin of the receptors is an adult with an advanced solid tumor such as melanoma, head and neck, liver or kidney cancer.

The V gene is TRBV27, the J gene TRBJ2-5; 7 positions agree with TRBD1. Trimming removed 6 bases from V and 5 bases from J; junction bases left unmatched: 6. This CDR3 has 13 residues. Germline values: CDR1 MNHEY, CDR2 SMNVEV (reference sequence). CDR3 in DNA: TGTGCCAGCAGATACAGGGGAAGGGAGACCCAGTACTTC. Its protein is CASRYRGRETQYF.

This chain joins TRBV27 and TRBJ1-1, with D unresolved. Per the germline V gene, CDR1 is MNHEY and CDR2 is SMNVEV (reference sequence). Trimming removed 2 bases at V and 0 bases at J, with 10 bases between. The CDR3 totals 15 residues. The CDR3 DNA is TGTGCCAGCAGTTTAGCGATCGATTTGAACACTGAAGCTTTCTTT. Protein: CASSLAIDLNTEAFF.

The rearrangement links TRBV7-8 to TRBJ1-1, with a weak D call TRBD1 (6 bases). Germline loops: CDR1 SGHVS, CDR2 FQNEAQ. The CDR3 runs 14 residues. The V and J ends lost 1 base and 6 bases respectively, with 12 bases between them. The CDR3 DNA is TGTGCCAGCAGCTTAGGGAGGCGACAGGCTGAAGCTTTCTTT. This encodes CASSLGRRQAEAFF.

This chain connects TRBV5-4 to TRBJ1-2; 7 bases map to TRBD1. Germline V gene data show CDR1 as SGHNT and CDR2 as YYREEE (reference sequence). This CDR3 spans 13 amino acids. V was pared by 1 base and J by 8 bases, with 5 bases of the junction left unmatched. DNA of the CDR3: TGTGCCAGCAGCTTGCAAGGGGGCGGCGGCTACACCTTC. Translated: CASSLQGGGGYTF.

The chain couples TRBV4-1 to TRBJ2-4, with TRBD1 matching over 9 bases. Germline V CDR1 and CDR2: MGHRA, YSYEKL. With V trimmed by 1 base and J by 1 base, 5 bases remained unmatched. The CDR3 consists of 17 residues. CDR3 nucleotide sequence: TGCGCCAGCAGCCAAGTAGGACAGGGGTGGGCCAAAAACATTCAGTACTTC. Protein: CASSQVGQGWAKNIQYF.

Here the CDR3 DNA reads TGTGCCTGGAGTTCCCTAGGGCTTCCCGGGGAGCTGTTTTTT. Translated, it gives CAWSSLGLPGELFF. J is TRBJ2-2 and V is TRBV30, with D hard to call. Germline CDR1 and CDR2: GTSNPN and SVGIG (reference sequence). This CDR3 contains 14 residues. V was pared by 2 bases and J by 6 bases, with 13 bases between.

This chain connects TRBV4-3 to TRBJ2-4, with D unresolved. The CDR3 totals 16 residues. Per germline, CDR1 LGHNA and CDR2 YSLEER. V was cut by 0 bases and J by 4 bases, with 13 bases left in between. This CDR3 is CASSQDGQRNKNIQYF. The CDR3 coding sequence is TGCGCCAGCAGCCAAGACGGCCAGAGAAATAAAAACATTCAGTACTTC.

The chain carries TRBV28 and TRBJ2-2; no clear D. The CDR3 loop spans 13 amino acids. CDR1 MDHEN and CDR2 SYDVKM come from the germline V gene. V gave up 8 bases and J gave up 2 bases, with 9 bases separating them. This CDR3 reads CASGNQNTGELFF. CDR3 bases: TGTGCCAGCGGGAACCAAAACACCGGGGAGCTGTTTTTT.

The chain employs TRBV4-2 and TRBJ1-3; 7 bases line up with TRBD1. V shed 4 bases and J 1 base; nucleotides not matched to a gene: 10. The CDR3 is 17 residues long. Per the germline V gene, CDR1 is LGHNA and CDR2 is YNFKEQ. The CDR3 DNA sequence: TGTGCCAGCAGCCTCATTCAGGGGGGCGGTTCTGGAAACACCATATATTTT. It translates to CASSLIQGGGSGNTIYF.